The T cell receptor (beta chain) under discussion was sequenced for a study of regulatory T cells in long-lasting Graves disease. General study findings and limits: Favoring TRBV28, TRBJ1-2 and TRBJ2-5 was a feature seen in persistent disease. Small sample size may have lowered accuracy. For persistent Graves' patients, TCR diversity was lower than for newly diagnosed ones.

There are many counts of this clonotype. The antigen remains unidentified. CDR3 length equals 15 residues. CDR1 and CDR2 (germline): SGDLS, YYNGEE. Trimming shortened V by 4 bases and J by 1 base, and 14 bases separated the two germline ends. Combining iRepertoire HTBI primers with Arm-PCR of CDR3 regions, the authors built TCR beta libraries. In TCRdb, the multiplex PCR reads were re-called with MiXCR into one record per CDR3 protein. The profile shows approximately 230,000 distinct CDR3 sequences, approximately 16% of them singletons. Time point given: newly diagnosed GD, antithyroid drugs for less than 3 months. Generation of the TCR library employed RNA extracted from PBMCs.

Sequenced here: peripheral blood mononuclear cells (PBMCs), sampled at new diagnosis, from a patient treated with antithyroid drugs. The chain combines TRBV9 with TRBJ2-5; D may be TRBD2 (5 bases). The TCR comes from a female donor with Graves disease. The CDR3 nucleotides read TGTGCCAGCAGCTCTCAAGGCAGCGGCCAAGAGACCCAGTACTTC. Translating gives CASSSQGSGQETQYF.